This T cell receptor beta chain comes out of a study of blood T cell repertoires in COVID-19. Across the study: COVID-19 samples collected from the United States, Italy and Spain covered acute and convalescent phases. In each case, the material was cDNA or gDNA derived from T cells, B-cell-depleted T cells, or PBMCs.

The CDR3 consists of 12 residues. With 5 bases clipped from V and 3 bases from J, the junction kept 2 bases outside the gene matches. Germline V CDR1 and CDR2: SGHRS, YFSETQ. Source study methods: Reference gene primer amplification in the assay estimated nucleated cell counts. Assay used: immunoSEQ multiplex PCR; TCRdb lists only in-frame clones, some missing. V and J calls plus clone size are reproduced from that table; the DNA served to infer D and trimming. The sample lists over 150,000 clones, approximately 91% occurring once. The chain couples TRBV5-1 to TRBJ2-7; 7 bases map to TRBD1. The TCR was taken from a man in his late teens or twenties with COVID-19, enrolled during active disease. The sample was peripheral blood. The CDR3 DNA follows: TGCGCCAGCAGACAGGGGCTCTACGAGCAGTACTTC. Amino acid sequence: CASRQGLYEQYF.